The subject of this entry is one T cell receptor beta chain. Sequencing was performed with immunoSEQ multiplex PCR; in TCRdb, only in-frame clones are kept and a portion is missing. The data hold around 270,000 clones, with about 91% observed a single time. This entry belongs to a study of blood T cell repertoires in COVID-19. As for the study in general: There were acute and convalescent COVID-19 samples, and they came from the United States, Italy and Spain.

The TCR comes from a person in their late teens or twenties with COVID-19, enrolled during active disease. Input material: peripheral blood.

CDR3 nucleotide sequence: TGTGCCAGCAGCACGGGACTAGCGGGAGGCTACGAGCAGTACTTC. It translates to CASSTGLAGGYEQYF. The V gene is TRBV7-9, the J gene TRBJ2-7, with TRBD2 matching over 15 bases. V shed 5 bases and J 3 bases; nucleotides not matched to a gene: 2. Germline CDR1 reads SEHNR; CDR2 reads FQNEAQ (reference sequence). The CDR3 runs to 15 residues.